These T cell receptor beta chains were read from a single sample in a study of control samples from healthy donors and cancer patients. Sequenced by immunoSEQ multiplex PCR; TCRdb stores in-frame clones only, minus some. The data hold about 100,000 clones, with roughly four fifths observed a single time. The sequenced material came from blood. The source of these receptors is a man aged 18 to 29 in good health. The CDR3 runs from the conserved cysteine through the conserved F or W. The D gene is left open where the match is weak. The size field is filled for only some rows; it gives once, few, many or a size class.

clone size	V gene	D gene	J gene	CDR3 protein	CDR3 DNA
-	TRBV11-2	-	TRBJ2-3	CASREGYLGSTDTQYF	TGTGCCAGCCGAGAGGGGTACTTGGGTAGCACAGATACGCAGTATTTT
-	TRBV20-1	-	TRBJ2-7	CSAPSSYEQYF	TGCAGTGCTCCCAGCTCCTACGAGCAGTACTTC
-	TRBV12-3/TRBV12-4	-	TRBJ1-1	CASKGRAVTEAFF	TGTGCCAGCAAGGGCAGGGCGGTCACTGAAGCTTTCTTT
-	TRBV2	-	TRBJ1-2	CASKSRSYGYTF	TGTGCCAGCAAATCCCGTAGCTATGGCTACACCTTC
-	TRBV9	TRBD1	TRBJ2-1	CASSPRTGINEQFF	TGTGCCAGCAGCCCCCGGACAGGGATTAATGAGCAGTTCTTC
few	TRBV6-5	-	TRBJ2-5	CASSFHFEYQETQYF	TGTGCCAGCAGTTTCCACTTTGAGTACCAAGAGACCCAGTACTTC
-	TRBV30	-	TRBJ1-6	CAWKDEVSPLHF	TGTGCCTGGAAAGATGAAGTTTCACCCCTCCACTTT
-	TRBV19	-	TRBJ1-1	CASCPGRGFNTEAFF	TGTGCCAGTTGCCCTGGACGGGGGTTCAACACTGAAGCTTTCTTT
-	TRBV11-1	TRBD1	TRBJ1-1	CASSLIPTGANTEAFF	TGTGCCAGCAGCTTAATCCCCACAGGGGCGAACACTGAAGCTTTCTTT
-	TRBV27	TRBD1	TRBJ1-1	CASSLGQGNTEAFF	TGTGCCAGCAGCCTAGGACAGGGGAACACTGAAGCTTTCTTT
once	TRBV7-9	TRBD1	TRBJ2-6	CASSSTRTGGYSGANVLTF	TGTGCCAGCAGCTCGACAAGGACAGGGGGATATTCTGGGGCCAACGTCCTGACTTTC